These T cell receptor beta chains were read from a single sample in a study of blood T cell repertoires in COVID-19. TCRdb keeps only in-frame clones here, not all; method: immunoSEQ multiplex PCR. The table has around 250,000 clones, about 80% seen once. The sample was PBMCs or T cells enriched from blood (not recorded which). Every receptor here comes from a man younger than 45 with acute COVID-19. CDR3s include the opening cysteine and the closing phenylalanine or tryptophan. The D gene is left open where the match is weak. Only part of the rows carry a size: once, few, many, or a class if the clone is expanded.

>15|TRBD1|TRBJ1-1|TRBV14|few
TGTGCCAGCAGCCCGACTCGGACAGGGAGCACTGAAGCTTTCTTT
CASSPTRTGSTEAFF
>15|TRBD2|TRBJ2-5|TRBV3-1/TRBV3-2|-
TGTGCCACGGGGATTATAGCGGGTCCGGTGATAACCCAGTACTTC
CATGIIAGPVITQYF
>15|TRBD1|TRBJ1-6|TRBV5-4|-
TGTGCCAGCAGCTTCGGACAGGGGAATAATTCACCCCTCCACTTT
CASSFGQGNNSPLHF
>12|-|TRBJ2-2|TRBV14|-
TGTGCCAGCAGTCCCTTCACCGGGGAGCTGTTTTTT
CASSPFTGELFF
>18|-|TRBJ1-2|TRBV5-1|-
TGTGCCAGCAGCTCGGGAGGACCTTTAGACAGGCCAAACTATGGCTACACCTTC
CASSSGGPLDRPNYGYTF
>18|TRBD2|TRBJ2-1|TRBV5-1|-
TGCGCCAGCAGCTTGGGACTAGCGGGGGATTTTGACTACAATGAGCAGTTCTTC
CASSLGLAGDFDYNEQFF
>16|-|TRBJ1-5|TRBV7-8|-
TGTGCCAGCAGCCGAGGGGGGCGGAGCGGCAATCAGCCCCAGCATTTT
CASSRGGRSGNQPQHF
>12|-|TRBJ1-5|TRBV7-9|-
TGTGCCAGCAGCCCTCCCGTCGGGCCCCAGCATTTT
CASSPPVGPQHF
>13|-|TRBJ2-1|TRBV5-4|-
TGTGCCAGCAGCCTCTGGCGGAGCAATGAGCAGTTCTTC
CASSLWRSNEQFF
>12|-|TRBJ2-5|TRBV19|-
TGTGCCAGTAGTACAGAGGCGGGGACCCAGTACTTC
CASSTEAGTQYF
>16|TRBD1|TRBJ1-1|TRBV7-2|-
TGTGCCAGCAGCCAAACCCGGGACAGGGTGGACACTGAAGCTTTCTTT
CASSQTRDRVDTEAFF
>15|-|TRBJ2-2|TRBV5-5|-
TGTGCCAGCAGGATCTTTCAGGGGCAGACCGGGGAGCTGTTTTTT
CASRIFQGQTGELFF
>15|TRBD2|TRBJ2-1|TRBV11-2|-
TGTGCCAGCAGCCCTAAGGCGGGGGGCCTCGTTGAGCAGTTCTTC
CASSPKAGGLVEQFF
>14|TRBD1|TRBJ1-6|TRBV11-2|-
TGTGCCAGCAATCCGGGACAGATGAATTCACCCCTCCACTTT
CASNPGQMNSPLHF
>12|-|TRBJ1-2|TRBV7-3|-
TGTGCCAGCAGGTCCGGGTCAGTCGGCTACACCTTC
CASRSGSVGYTF
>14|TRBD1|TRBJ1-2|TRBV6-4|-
TGTGCCAGCAGCGGGACAGGGGGCGCCGATGGCTACACCTTC
CASSGTGGADGYTF
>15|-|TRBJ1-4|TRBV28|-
TGTGCCAGCAGTGTTGGTGGAGCAACTAATGAAAAACTGTTTTTT
CASSVGGATNEKLFF
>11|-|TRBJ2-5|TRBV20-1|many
TGCAGCGGTGGGCACCAAGAGACCCAGTACTTC
CSGGHQETQYF
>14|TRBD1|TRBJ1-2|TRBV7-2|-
TGTGCCAGCAGCCAACTGACAGGGGCGAATGGCTACACCTTC
CASSQLTGANGYTF
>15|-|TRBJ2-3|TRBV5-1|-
TGCGCCAGCAGCCCCGGGGGAATGAGCACAGATACGCAGTATTTT
CASSPGGMSTDTQYF
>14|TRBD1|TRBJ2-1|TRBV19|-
TGTGCCACCTCGGGACAGGCGATATACAATGAGCAGTTCTTC
CATSGQAIYNEQFF
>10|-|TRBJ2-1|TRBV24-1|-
TGTGCCACCGGAGACAATGAGCAGTTCTTC
CATGDNEQFF
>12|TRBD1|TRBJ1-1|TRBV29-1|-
TGCAGCGGCAGGGGGGATAAGGCTGAAGCTTTCTTT
CSGRGDKAEAFF
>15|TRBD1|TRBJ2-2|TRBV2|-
TGTGCCAGCAGAGTTCAGGGACAGCTCACCGGGGAGCTGTTTTTT
CASRVQGQLTGELFF
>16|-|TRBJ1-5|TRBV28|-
TGTGCCAGCATCCCCCCCGGGGGGCTTTACAATCAGCCCCAGCATTTT
CASIPPGGLYNQPQHF
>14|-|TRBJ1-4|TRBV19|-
TGTGCCAGCCGGGTTAGAGATTTAAATGAAAAACTGTTTTTT
CASRVRDLNEKLFF
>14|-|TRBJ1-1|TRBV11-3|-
TGTGCCAGCAGCCAAGAGGGCGTGGGGGGGAAGGCTTTCTTT
CASSQEGVGGKAFF
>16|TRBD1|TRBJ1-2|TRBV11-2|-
TGTGCCAGCAGCTACAAACGACAGGGTTTGGCCTATGGCTACACCTTC
CASSYKRQGLAYGYTF
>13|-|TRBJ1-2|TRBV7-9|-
TGTGCCACAATCAAGGGGATTTTATATGGCTACACCTTC
CATIKGILYGYTF
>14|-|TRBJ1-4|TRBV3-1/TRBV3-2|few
TGTGCCAGCAGCCAACGGGCAACTAATGAAAAACTGTTTTTT
CASSQRATNEKLFF
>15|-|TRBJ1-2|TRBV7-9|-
TGTGCCAGCAGTAAGAGGACATCCGAATTAGATGGCTACACCTTC
CASSKRTSELDGYTF
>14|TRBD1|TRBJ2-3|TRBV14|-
TGTGCCAGCAGCCAATTTACAGGGGTGAATACGCAGTATTTT
CASSQFTGVNTQYF
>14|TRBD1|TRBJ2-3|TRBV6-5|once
TGTGCCAGCAGTCCGGGACAGGGGGCGAATACGCAGTATTTT
CASSPGQGANTQYF
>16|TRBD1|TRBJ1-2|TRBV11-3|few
TGTGCCAGCAGCTTCTCCTCGGACAGGAGAGCCTATGGCTACACCTTC
CASSFSSDRRAYGYTF
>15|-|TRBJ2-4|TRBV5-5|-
TGTGCCAGCAGCCTGACGTGGGCCGGGGGAAACATTCAGTACTTC
CASSLTWAGGNIQYF
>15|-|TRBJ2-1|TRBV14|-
TGTGCCAGCAGAAAACGGGGGGCTCTCTACAATGAGCAGTTCTTC
CASRKRGALYNEQFF
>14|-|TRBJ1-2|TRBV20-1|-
TGCAGTGCTAGTGTGGGGCTACGGGACTATGGCTACACCTTC
CSASVGLRDYGYTF
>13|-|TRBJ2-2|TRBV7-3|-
TGTGCCAGCAGCGCCCCCGGCACCGGGGAGCTGTTTTTT
CASSAPGTGELFF
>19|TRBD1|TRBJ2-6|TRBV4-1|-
TGCGCCAGCAGCCAATCACAGGGGGATCTTACCTCTGGGGCCAACGTCCTGACTTTC
CASSQSQGDLTSGANVLTF
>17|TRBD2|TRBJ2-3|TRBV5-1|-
TGTGCCAGCAGCTTGGGGGGGACTAGCGGACTCACAGATACGCAGTATTTT
CASSLGGTSGLTDTQYF
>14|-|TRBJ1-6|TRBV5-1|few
TGTGCCAGCAGCGCTGGGGGGACTAATTCACCCCTCCACTTT
CASSAGGTNSPLHF
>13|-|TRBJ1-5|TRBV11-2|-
TGTGCCAGCAGCTTAGATCGGAGGGGTTCTCAGCATTTT
CASSLDRRGSQHF
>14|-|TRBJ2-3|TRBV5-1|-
TGTGCCAGCAGCTTGGCCGGGAGAGTAGATACGCAGTATTTT
CASSLAGRVDTQYF
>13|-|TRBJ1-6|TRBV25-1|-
TGTGCCAGCAGTGCGCGACAGAATTCACCCCTCCACTTT
CASSARQNSPLHF